The source of this TCR beta chain is a study of Ad26.COV2.S vaccination and SARS-CoV-2 variants. In the study overall: The vaccine Ad26.COV2.S was put into the muscle once, or twice with 56 days between.

The sample's treatment: some 19 received Ad26.COV2.S at low or high dose, single or two shots; several received placebo; per-sample allocation not given. All samples were drawn on day 63, counting from the first vaccine or placebo injection. Findings of the study overall: Vaccine and placebo recipients had comparable breadth of non-spike TCRs.

Here immunoSEQ multiplex PCR was the method, and the copy in TCRdb shows in-frame clones only, minus some. Here the sample spans under 550,000 clones, approximately 87% being singletons. Points on this clone: Its target is unknown.

Germline V gives CDR1 SGHDT, CDR2 YYEEEE. This CDR3 contains 13 residues. Trimming pared 0 bases from V and 5 bases from J, leaving 8 bases between. The chain is built from TRBV5-6 and TRBJ1-2, with D unclear. Here the sequenced sample was peripheral blood, taken in a trial of Ad26.COV2.S vaccine versus placebo. This sequence was found in a person between 18 and 60 years old who received the Ad26.COV2.S COVID-19 vaccine or a placebo. In DNA form, the CDR3 reads TGTGCCAGCAGCTTGGGTGCTGCATATGGCTACACCTTC. Amino acid sequence: CASSLGAAYGYTF.